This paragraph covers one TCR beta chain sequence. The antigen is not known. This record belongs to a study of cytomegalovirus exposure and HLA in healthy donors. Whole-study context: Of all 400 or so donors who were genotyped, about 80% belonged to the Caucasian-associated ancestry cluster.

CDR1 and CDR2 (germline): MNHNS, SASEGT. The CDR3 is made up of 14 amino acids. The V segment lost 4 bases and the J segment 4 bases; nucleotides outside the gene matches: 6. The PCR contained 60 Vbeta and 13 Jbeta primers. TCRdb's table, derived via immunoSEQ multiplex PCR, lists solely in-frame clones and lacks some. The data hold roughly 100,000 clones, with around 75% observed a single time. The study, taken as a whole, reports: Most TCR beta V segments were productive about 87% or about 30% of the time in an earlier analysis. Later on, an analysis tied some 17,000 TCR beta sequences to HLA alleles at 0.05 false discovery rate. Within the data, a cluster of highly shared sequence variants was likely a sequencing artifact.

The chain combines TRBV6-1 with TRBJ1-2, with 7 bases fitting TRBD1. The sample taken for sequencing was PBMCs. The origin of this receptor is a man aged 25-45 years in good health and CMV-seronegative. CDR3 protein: CASSAMTGTYGYTF. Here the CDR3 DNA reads TGTGCCAGCAGTGCCATGACAGGGACCTATGGCTACACCTTC.